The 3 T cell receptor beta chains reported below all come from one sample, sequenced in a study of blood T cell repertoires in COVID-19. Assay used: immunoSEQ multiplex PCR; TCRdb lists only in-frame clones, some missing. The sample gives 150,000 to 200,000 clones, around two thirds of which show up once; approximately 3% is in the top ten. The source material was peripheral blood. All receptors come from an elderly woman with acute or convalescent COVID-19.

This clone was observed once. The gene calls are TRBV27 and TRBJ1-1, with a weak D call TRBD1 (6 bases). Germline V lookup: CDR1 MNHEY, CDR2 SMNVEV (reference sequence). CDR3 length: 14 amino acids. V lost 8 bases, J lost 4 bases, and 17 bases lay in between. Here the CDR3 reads CASLEEGGGTEAFF. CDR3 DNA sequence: TGTGCCAGCTTAGAGGAAGGGGGGGGCACTGAAGCTTTCTTT.

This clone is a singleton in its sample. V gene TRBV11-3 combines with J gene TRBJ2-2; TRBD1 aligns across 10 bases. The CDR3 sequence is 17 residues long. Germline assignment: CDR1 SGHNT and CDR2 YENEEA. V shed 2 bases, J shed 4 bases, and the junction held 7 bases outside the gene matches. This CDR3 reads CASSLKAGTGVTGELFF. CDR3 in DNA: TGTGCCAGCAGCTTAAAGGCCGGGACAGGGGTCACCGGGGAGCTGTTTTTT.

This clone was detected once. CDR3 DNA sequence: TGTGCTAGCGCCCGACAGGGTTTCAATCAGCCCCAGCATTTT. Translation gives CASARQGFNQPQHF. This chain uses TRBV12-5 with TRBJ1-5; 7 bases align to TRBD1. V was pared by 9 bases and J by 3 bases, with 8 bases of the junction left unmatched. CDR1 and CDR2 (germline): LGHNT, FRNRAP. The CDR3 totals 14 residues.